This T cell receptor beta chain was sequenced in a study of cytomegalovirus exposure and HLA in healthy donors. PCR employed 60 Vbeta and 13 Jbeta primers. The table came from immunoSEQ multiplex PCR; TCRdb's copy has only in-frame clones and leaves some out. The table shows some 130,000 clones, with over 70% occurring only once. The study, taken as a whole, reports: The study carried out a later analysis of TCR beta sequences. It associated approximately 15,000 of them with specific HLA alleles at a false discovery rate of 0.05.

On this clone itself: Its target is not known.

Sequencing used PBMCs. The sequence came from a woman between 35 and 50 years old in good health and CMV-seronegative.

For the CDR3, the DNA is TGTGCCAGCAGCCTGTTAGCGGGGGGCTCCTACGAGCAGTACTTC. This encodes CASSLLAGGSYEQYF. The chain links TRBV7-2 to TRBJ2-7; 10 nucleotides match TRBD2. The CDR3 totals 15 residues. Germline lookup yields CDR1 SGHTA and CDR2 FQGNSA. With V trimmed by 5 bases and J by 0 bases, 4 bases remained unmatched.